Described below is a single TCR beta chain sequence and its context. Its antigen is not identified. This specimen comes from a study of T-cell reconstitution after alpha-beta-depleted transplantation in children. Overall study results and limits: After one year, T-cell counts and TCRbeta diversity mostly came from new T cells. Reports say that about two months after transplant, the alpha-beta T cells came out of several hundred graft clones that had expanded. High day-60 TCRbeta diversity in some patients came from surviving recipient T cells and thymic progenitors.

Trimming stripped 3 bases from V and 3 bases from J, with 11 bases between. CDR1 is MNHEY, CDR2 SMNVEV, per germline (reference sequence). This CDR3 is built from 15 residues. Unique molecular identifiers were used to barcode this TCRbeta library. TCRdb fed the PCR reads into MiXCR, producing one record per CDR3 protein. The sample consists of about 300,000 distinct CDR3 sequences, about a tenth of them appearing once. The starting material was PBMCs, obtained before TCRalphabeta/CD19-depleted stem cell transplant. This sequence joins TRBV27 and TRBJ2-2; maybe TRBD2 (6 bases). The clonotype was recovered from a boy under three years old with acute myeloid leukemia, due to receive a stem cell transplant. In DNA, the CDR3 is TGTGCCAGCAGTTTCCGGGCGGGGTACACCGGGGAGCTGTTTTTT. This gives the protein CASSFRAGYTGELFF.